The T cell receptor beta chain under discussion was sequenced for a study of T cell changes during pregnancy in multiple sclerosis. Produced via immunoSEQ multiplex PCR; TCRdb's table is partial and in-frame only. The profile covers tens of thousands of clones, with 85% to 95% appearing a single time and about 8% taken by the ten largest. Germline-derived CDR1 and CDR2 are MNHNS and SASEGT. The CDR3 sequence is 12 residues long. Trimming took 11 bases from V and 7 from J; bases not matched to a gene: 7. The sequencing used CD8+ T cells from peripheral blood mononuclear cells, collected in the third trimester of pregnancy. The J gene is TRBJ1-3, the V gene TRBV6-1, with 8 bases fitting TRBD1. The receptor was derived from a female donor with multiple sclerosis, enrolled in a pregnancy study. CDR3: CAVRQGLNTIYF. The CDR3 nucleotides read TGTGCCGTCAGACAGGGGCTCAACACCATATATTTT.